This T cell receptor beta chain was captured in a study of CD8+ T cells in alopecia areata. Study observations and caveats: Lesional scalp, notably in alopecia totalis/universalis, had clonality above that of normal scalp.

CDR3 size: 15 residues. Per germline, CDR1 SEHNR and CDR2 FQNEAQ (reference sequence). Trimming removed 5 bases from V and 1 base from J; junction bases left unmatched: 1. Concerning this clone: Its matching antigen is unknown.

cDNA serving as the sequencing template came from extracted, reverse transcribed RNA. Assay: immunoSEQ multiplex PCR; the TCRdb copy retains only in-frame clones and omits some. Here the sample spans 200,000 to 250,000 clones, just over 55% being singletons. The sequence came from a human donor in good health. The specimen sequenced was CD8+ T cells sorted from blood. This chain uses TRBV7-9 with TRBJ1-4; TRBD1 matches 10 bases. The DNA for the CDR3 is TGTGCCAGCAGCAGGACAGGGGGAACTAATGAAAAACTGTTTTTT. As protein: CASSRTGGTNEKLFF.